This T cell receptor beta chain originates from a study of monozygotic twins with inflammatory bowel disease. This CDR3 is built from 14 residues. Looked up from germline, CDR1 is SQVTM and CDR2 is ANQGSEA. The cDNA of both the TCRalpha and TCRbeta chains was subjected to two nested PCRs of 16 and 9 cycles. TCRdb reprocessed the 5' RACE reads and stores each CDR3 protein as one record, lacking DNA. In total, the table holds around 450,000 distinct CDR3 sequences. Each donor supplied under 3 ml of blood. Sequenced: blood. The TCR originated in a human donor with ulcerative colitis or Crohn's disease, or a healthy co-twin of an affected twin (not recorded which). The J gene is TRBJ2-2, the V gene TRBV29-1; no DNA is available, so the TRBD1 call from TCRdb remains unchecked. This CDR3 reads CSVQAGGNTGELFF.